These T cell receptor beta chains were read from a single sample in a study of blood T cell repertoires in COVID-19. Produced via immunoSEQ multiplex PCR; TCRdb's table is partial and in-frame only. The sample carries roughly 68,000 clones, 80% to 90% recorded once. Sequencing was performed on peripheral blood. These receptors originate from a woman aged 45-65 years with active COVID-19. Both conserved end residues are part of each CDR3. A D gene is named only where the DNA matches it firmly. Not all rows give a size; the values are once, few, many and, for expanded clones, a class.

v_gene	d_gene	len	j_gene	abundance	CDR3aa	CDR3nt
TRBV19	TRBD2	14	TRBJ2-7	-	CASSRTSGVYEQYF	TGTGCCAGTAGTAGGACTAGCGGAGTCTACGAGCAGTACTTC
TRBV24-1	-	14	TRBJ2-5	-	CATSDRQDQETQYF	TGTGCCACCAGTGACCGACAGGATCAAGAGACCCAGTACTTC
TRBV7-3	TRBD1	17	TRBJ2-1	-	CASSHDAGTGGLNEQFF	TGTGCCAGCAGCCACGACGCCGGGACAGGGGGTTTGAATGAGCAGTTCTTC
TRBV11-1	-	13	TRBJ1-1	-	CASNTDRNTEAFF	TGTGCCAGCAACACGGACAGGAACACTGAAGCTTTCTTT
TRBV6-5	TRBD1	14	TRBJ2-7	-	CATTLGQGMYEQYF	TGTGCCACCACTCTGGGACAGGGCATGTACGAGCAGTACTTC
TRBV2	-	11	TRBJ2-2	-	CASSLDGELFF	TGTGCCAGCAGTTTAGACGGGGAGCTGTTTTTT
TRBV14	-	18	TRBJ1-5	-	CASSQASFGEAGNQPQHF	TGTGCCAGCAGCCAGGCCTCTTTTGGGGAGGCGGGCAATCAGCCCCAGCATTTT
TRBV7-8	TRBD1	18	TRBJ1-2	once	CASSLERAGGRRGYGYTF	TGTGCCAGCAGCTTAGAGCGGGCAGGGGGGCGAAGAGGCTATGGCTACACCTTC
TRBV7-2	-	17	TRBJ1-3	-	CASSLGIGGFSGNTIYF	TGTGCCAGCAGCTTAGGGATTGGGGGGTTCTCTGGAAACACCATATATTTT
TRBV29-1	TRBD1	13	TRBJ1-2	-	CSVRTGGASGYTF	TGCAGCGTTAGGACAGGGGGCGCGTCTGGCTACACCTTC
TRBV7-2	-	15	TRBJ1-1	-	CASSLAVGLITEAFF	TGTGCCAGCAGCTTAGCGGTGGGGCTGATCACTGAAGCTTTCTTT
TRBV7-9	-	13	TRBJ2-5	-	CASTQAGRETQYF	TGTGCCAGCACCCAGGCAGGGCGAGAGACCCAGTACTTC
TRBV5-8	TRBD2	15	TRBJ2-1	-	CASSLGTSGSNEQFF	TGTGCCAGCAGCTTGGGGACTAGCGGGAGCAATGAGCAGTTCTTC
TRBV5-1	TRBD2	16	TRBJ2-3	-	CASSFLRTSGPDTQYF	TGCGCCAGCAGCTTTCTAAGGACTAGCGGGCCAGATACGCAGTATTTT
TRBV28	TRBD2	21	TRBJ2-7	few	CASSLIGLTPGLAGGPREQYF	TGTGCCAGCAGTTTAATTGGTTTAACGCCGGGACTAGCGGGAGGGCCCCGCGAGCAGTACTTC
TRBV6-4	-	14	TRBJ1-6	many	CASSEQGGNSPLHF	TGTGCCAGCAGTGAACAGGGCGGTAATTCACCCCTCCACTTT
TRBV9	TRBD2	16	TRBJ2-3	-	CASSALTSGSWDTQYF	TGTGCCAGCAGCGCCCTGACTAGCGGGAGTTGGGATACGCAGTATTTT
TRBV28	-	15	TRBJ1-1	few	CASSLGGTSSTEAFF	TGTGCCAGCAGTTTGGGTGGGACATCGAGCACTGAAGCTTTCTTT
TRBV6-5	TRBD2	14	TRBJ2-3	-	CASSYTSGTDTQYF	TGTGCCAGCAGTTATACTAGCGGCACAGATACGCAGTATTTT
TRBV2	-	12	TRBJ1-1	-	CASSRVNTEAFF	TGTGCCAGCTCGAGGGTGAACACTGAAGCTTTCTTT
TRBV27	TRBD1	13	TRBJ1-6	once	CASSPRGLSPLHF	TGTGCCAGCAGCCCCAGGGGGCTTTCACCCCTCCACTTT
TRBV7-2	TRBD1	16	TRBJ2-7	-	CASSSTGTGVSYEQYF	TGTGCCAGCAGCTCTACCGGGACAGGGGTCTCCTACGAGCAGTACTTC
TRBV10-3	TRBD2	15	TRBJ2-7	-	CAISESTGLAGGGYF	TGTGCCATCAGTGAGTCTACGGGACTAGCGGGAGGCGGGTACTTC
TRBV28	-	13	TRBJ2-7	few	CASRAGSSYEQYF	TGTGCCAGCAGGGCAGGGTCCTCCTACGAGCAGTACTTC
TRBV6-1	-	13	TRBJ2-5	-	CASSEFGGETQYF	TGTGCCAGCAGTGAATTTGGAGGGGAGACCCAGTACTTC
TRBV27	TRBD1	14	TRBJ1-1	-	CASSLQGVVTEAFF	TGTGCCAGCAGTTTGCAGGGGGTGGTCACTGAAGCTTTCTTT
TRBV10-3	TRBD2	14	TRBJ2-7	once	CAISQLAGDREQYF	TGTGCCATCAGTCAACTAGCGGGAGATCGCGAGCAGTACTTC
TRBV2	-	14	TRBJ1-1	once	CASSVRGANTEAFF	TGTGCCAGCAGCGTACGTGGGGCCAACACTGAAGCTTTCTTT
TRBV3-1/TRBV3-2	-	13	TRBJ2-5	-	CASRGYTGETQYF	TGTGCCAGCAGAGGATACACGGGAGAGACCCAGTACTTC
TRBV5-1	TRBD2	15	TRBJ2-6	-	CASRAGGPGANVLTF	TGCGCCAGCAGGGCGGGAGGGCCCGGGGCCAACGTCCTGACTTTC
TRBV28	-	14	TRBJ2-7	-	CASSPPGLNYEQYF	TGTGCCAGCAGTCCGCCGGGACTGAACTACGAGCAGTACTTC
TRBV6-6	-	14	TRBJ2-1	-	CASTPTGNANEQFF	TGTGCCAGCACCCCCACAGGGAACGCCAATGAGCAGTTCTTC
TRBV6-5	-	13	TRBJ1-3	-	CASRNTVGNTIYF	TGTGCCAGCAGAAACACCGTTGGAAACACCATATATTTT